This T cell receptor beta chain was profiled in a study of blood T cell repertoires in COVID-19. Profiled with immunoSEQ multiplex PCR; TCRdb holds only in-frame clones, not every one. The repertoire includes approximately 150,000 clones, 70% to 90% of them detected once, and 2.5% to 3% sits in the top ten. The length of the CDR3 is 13 residues. Per germline, CDR1 MNHNS and CDR2 SASEGT. Trimming pared 2 bases from V and 8 bases from J, leaving 10 bases between. The material sequenced was peripheral blood. This TCR derives from a woman aged 80 or over with COVID-19, enrolled during active disease. This chain uses TRBV6-1 with TRBJ2-1, with D possibly TRBD2 on 5 matching bases. CDR3 sequence reads: CASSELASHEQFF. The CDR3, as DNA: TGTGCCAGCAGTGAACTAGCAAGCCATGAGCAGTTCTTC.